Each of the 27 T cell receptor beta chains below was sequenced from the same sample in a study of CD8 T cells in Susac syndrome. RNA in amounts of 0.5 to 1 ug was reverse transcribed with random hexamers. Each CDR3 protein gets one entry after TCRdb re-called the immunoSEQ multiplex PCR reads with MiXCR. The data hold just over 300,000 distinct CDR3 sequences, with 90% to 95% observed a single time. Sample: CD4+ T cells from PBMCs. These receptors came from a human donor with multiple sclerosis.

The rearrangement uses TRBV7-2 and TRBJ1-4; the D is unclear. Germline CDR1 is SGHTA and CDR2 is FQGNSA. Trimming took off 0 bases at V and 2 bases at J, with 19 bases between the two ends. The CDR3 loop spans 19 amino acids. The CDR3 sequence is CASSLAGVRTTTTNEKLFF. CDR3 nucleotides: TGTGCCAGCAGCTTAGCCGGTGTGCGGACGACAACGACTAATGAAAAACTGTTTTTT. The variable domain in full, completed from reference TRBV7-2 and TRBJ1-4, reads GAGVSQSPSNKVTEKGKDVELRCDPISGHTALYWYRQSLGQGLEFLIYFQGNSAPDKSGLPSDRFSAERTGGSVSTLTIQRTQQEDSAVYLCASSLAGVRTTTTNEKLFFGSGTQLSVL.

The rearrangement joins TRBV29-1 to TRBJ2-1; 9 positions agree with TRBD2. This CDR3 has 17 residues. Per the germline V gene, CDR1 is SQVTM and CDR2 is ANQGSEA. Unmatched junction bases numbered 18, after V lost 6 bases and J lost 6 bases. The chain's CDR3 is CSVETLAGGVMGNEQFF. In DNA form, the CDR3 reads TGCAGCGTGGAAACATTGGCGGGGGGGGTTATGGGCAATGAGCAGTTCTTC.

The chain recombines TRBV6-6 with TRBJ2-7; 8 nucleotides align to TRBD1. The V gene's germline CDR1 is MNHNY and CDR2 SVGAGI (reference sequence). J lost 3 bases, V lost 5 bases, and 6 bases had no gene match. The CDR3 covers 14 residues. This CDR3 is CASSSHRGDYEQYF. The CDR3 DNA follows: TGTGCCAGCAGTAGCCACAGGGGGGACTACGAGCAGTACTTC.

The chain carries TRBV28 and TRBJ2-5; 9 nucleotides match TRBD2. The CDR3 length is 20 residues. The ends lost 1 base at V and 2 bases at J; junction bases unmatched: 17. Per the germline V gene, CDR1 is MDHEN and CDR2 is SYDVKM. As DNA, the CDR3 is TGTGCCAGCAGTTTATTTCGCCGGCGGTGGGCTAGCGGGACTCAAGAGACCCAGTACTTC. This codes for CASSLFRRRWASGTQETQYF. The full variable domain, its missing parts supplied by reference TRBV28 and TRBJ2-5, is DVKVTQSSRYLVKRTGEKVFLECVQDMDHENMFWYRQDPGLGLRLIYFSYDVKMKEKGDIPEGYSVSREKKERFSLILESASTNQTSMYLCASSLFRRRWASGTQETQYFGPGTRLLVL.

This chain connects TRBV9 to TRBJ2-3, with D uncertain. Germline assignment: CDR1 SGDLS and CDR2 YYNGEE. V was pared by 0 bases and J by 6 bases, with 11 bases between. There are 14 residues in the CDR3. CDR3 sequence (DNA): TGTGCCAGCAGCGTAGGGGCCCTAAGGGATACGCAGTATTTT. This sequence encodes CASSVGALRDTQYF.

The V call is TRBV24-1, the J call TRBJ1-2, with 9 bases that match TRBD1. Germline V CDR1 and CDR2: KGHDR, SFDVKD. With 4 bases clipped from V and 0 bases from J, the junction kept 5 bases outside the gene matches. The CDR3 has 16 amino acids. CDR3 amino acids: CATSDPTGGPNYGYTF. CDR3 nucleotides: TGTGCCACCAGTGACCCAACAGGGGGCCCTAACTATGGCTACACCTTC.

The rearrangement joins TRBV18 to TRBJ2-7; D might be TRBD1 or TRBD2, each matching 6 bases. Trimming removed 6 bases from V and 3 bases from J, with 18 bases in between. This CDR3 has 15 amino acids. Germline loops: CDR1 KGHSH, CDR2 LQKENI. Written as DNA, the CDR3 is TGTGCCAGCTCCCTCGGAGGGGGGCGAAGCTACGAGCAGTACTTC. Protein: CASSLGGGRSYEQYF.

The chain recombines TRBV5-4 with TRBJ1-2; D gene ambiguous. Germline V CDR1 and CDR2: SGHNT, YYREEE (reference sequence). The germline V and J ends were trimmed by 1 base and 4 bases, with 8 bases remaining between them. The CDR3 contains 13 residues. CDR3 in amino acids: CASSLRFSYGYTF. The CDR3, as DNA: TGTGCCAGCAGCTTGAGGTTCTCCTATGGCTACACCTTC.

V is TRBV12-3 or TRBV12-4 and J is TRBJ2-7; 8 bases line up with TRBD1. The CDR3 is 16 residues long. The V gene end was trimmed by 6 bases and the J gene end by 2 bases; junction bases not matched to a gene: 12. CDR3 residues: CASSSYRDRKPYEQYF. The CDR3 region has the DNA TGTGCCAGCAGCTCATACCGGGACAGGAAACCCTACGAGCAGTACTTC.

The CDR3 loop is CSARAGEDREAFF. CDR3 in DNA: TGCAGTGCTAGAGCCGGAGAGGACAGGGAAGCTTTCTTT. The V and J genes are TRBV20-1 and TRBJ1-1; 7 positions agree with TRBD1. Germline V lookup: CDR1 DFQATT, CDR2 SNEGSKA (reference sequence). J was trimmed by 8 bases and V by 1 base; bases with no gene match: 7. CDR3 length: 13 amino acids.

The chain employs TRBV18 and TRBJ2-2; the D gene is possibly TRBD1 (5 bases). Trimming took 6 bases from V and 2 from J, leaving 16 bases between them. CDR1 KGHSH and CDR2 LQKENI come from the germline V gene. The CDR3 has 16 residues. CDR3 region: CASSLQRQTNTGELFF. For the CDR3, the DNA is TGTGCCAGCTCGCTGCAGAGACAGACCAACACCGGGGAGCTGTTTTTT. Full variable domain (rest looked up from reference TRBV18 and TRBJ2-2): NAGVMQNPRHLVRRRGQEARLRCSPMKGHSHVYWYRQLPEEGLKFMVYLQKENIIDESGMPKERFSAEFPKEGPSILRIQQVVRGDSAAYFCASSLQRQTNTGELFFGEGSRLTVL.

The V call is TRBV7-9, the J call TRBJ1-1; 8 bases align to TRBD1. CDR3 size: 15 residues. V lost 5 bases to trimming and J lost 4 bases; unmatched junction nucleotides: 9. Germline V gene sequence: CDR1 SEHNR, CDR2 FQNEAQ (reference sequence). CDR3 residues: CASSPRTGLRTEAFF. The CDR3 DNA reads as TGTGCCAGCAGCCCCCGGACAGGGCTGCGCACTGAAGCTTTCTTT.

V is TRBV9 and J is TRBJ2-7; possibly TRBD1 for D (7 bases). Germline V gene lookup returns CDR1 SGDLS and CDR2 YYNGEE. The CDR3 sequence is 14 residues long. Trimming removed 2 bases from V and 5 bases from J, with 14 bases in between. This chain's CDR3 is CASSVGGGPHEQYF. In DNA, the CDR3 is TGTGCCAGCAGCGTCGGAGGGGGCCCCCACGAGCAGTACTTC.

This chain uses TRBV7-2 with TRBJ2-3, with 10 bases matching TRBD2. The CDR3 spans 16 residues. CDR1 and CDR2 from the germline V gene are SGHTA and FQGNSA. V was pared by 5 bases and J by 6 bases, with 11 bases of the junction left unmatched. CDR3 sequence reads: CASSPRAGGPYDTQYF. CDR3 nucleotides: TGTGCCAGCAGCCCACGAGCGGGAGGGCCATACGATACGCAGTATTTT.

This clonotype was detected only once. The rearrangement joins TRBV12-3 or TRBV12-4 to TRBJ1-6, with 7 bases identical to TRBD1. The CDR3 consists of 15 residues. The J segment lost 6 bases and the V segment lost 3 bases, leaving 5 bases of the junction unmatched. The CDR3 loop reads CASSFRGQINSPLHF. CDR3 in DNA: TGTGCCAGCAGTTTTAGGGGACAGATTAATTCACCCCTCCACTTT.

The chain employs TRBV12-3 or TRBV12-4 and TRBJ2-3, with 8 bases that match TRBD2. This CDR3 region has 16 residues. V was pared by 5 bases and J by 3 bases, with 10 bases of the junction left unmatched. CDR3 in DNA: TGTGCCAGCAGTCACGCGGGGGGTAGTTCTACAGATACGCAGTATTTT. Translated, it gives CASSHAGGSSTDTQYF.

This clonotype was counted a single time. The chain combines TRBV5-8 with TRBJ1-3; tentatively, D is TRBD1 (5 bases). From germline, CDR1 is SGHTS and CDR2 YDEGEE. V lost 2 bases, J lost 2 bases, and 11 bases lay in between. This CDR3 is 15 amino acids long. CDR3 region: CASSFQGSAGNTIYF. The CDR3 DNA follows: TGTGCCAGCAGCTTCCAGGGCTCGGCTGGAAACACCATATATTTT.

CDR3 residues: CASSQSRQHHGHEQYF. CDR3 nucleotides: TGCGCCAGCAGTCAATCCCGACAGCATCATGGCCACGAGCAGTACTTC. This chain links TRBV23-1 with TRBJ2-7, with D perhaps TRBD1 (5 bases). TRBV23-1 is an ORF; its function is uncertain. Trimming took off 0 bases at V and 5 bases at J, with 17 bases between the two ends. This CDR3 comprises 16 residues.

The chain joins TRBV4-3 to TRBJ1-2, with D possibly matching TRBD1 (6 bases). The germline V gene has CDR1 LGHNA and CDR2 YSLEER. This CDR3 has 15 amino acids. Deletions cut 0 bases from V and 4 bases from J, with 12 bases between. Written as DNA, the CDR3 is TGCGCCAGCAGCCAAGATAGTCGGACAGCCTATGGCTACACCTTC. Encoded protein: CASSQDSRTAYGYTF.

V gene TRBV2 combines with J gene TRBJ2-1, with TRBD1 identical over 7 bases. The CDR3 spans 15 residues. Trimming removed 0 bases from V and 6 bases from J; junction bases left unmatched: 5. The germline CDR1 and CDR2 sequences are SNHLY and FYNNEI. The CDR3 loop is CASSEAGDSTNEQFF. The CDR3 region has the DNA TGTGCCAGCAGTGAAGCGGGGGACAGCACCAATGAGCAGTTCTTC. The full variable domain, in which reference TRBV2 and TRBJ2-1 provide the parts outside the CDR3, is EPEVTQTPSHQVTQMGQEVILRCVPISNHLYFYWYRQILGQKVEFLVSFYNNEISEKSEIFDDQFSVERPDGSNFTLKIRSTKLEDSAMYFCASSEAGDSTNEQFFGPGTRLTVL.

The V and J genes are TRBV9 and TRBJ1-2; maybe TRBD1 (5 bases). Deletions cut 0 bases from V and 8 bases from J, with 17 bases between. This CDR3 comprises 15 residues. Germline CDR1 SGDLS, CDR2 YYNGEE. The CDR3 spells CASSVVQDNGSGYTF. CDR3 DNA: TGTGCCAGCAGCGTAGTACAGGACAACGGGTCGGGCTACACCTTC.

V is TRBV5-4 and J is TRBJ2-2, with no clear D. The length of the CDR3 is 15 residues. From germline, CDR1 is SGHNT and CDR2 YYREEE (reference sequence). The V end was cut by 0 bases, the J end by 2 bases, with 8 bases between. DNA for the CDR3: TGTGCCAGCAGCTTGGGGGTTGGTAACACCGGGGAGCTGTTTTTT. Translating it yields CASSLGVGNTGELFF.

The V gene is TRBV19, the J gene TRBJ1-5; 7 nucleotides match TRBD1. J was trimmed by 6 bases and V by 8 bases; bases with no gene match: 10. Germline CDR1 LNHDA, CDR2 SQIVND (reference sequence). CDR3 length: 14 residues. Written as DNA, the CDR3 is TGTGCCAGTGGCAGAGACAGGGAGCGTCAGCCCCAGCATTTT. Amino acid sequence: CASGRDRERQPQHF.

The J gene is TRBJ2-4, the V gene TRBV7-2, with TRBD2 identical over 10 bases. Germline V CDR1 and CDR2: SGHTA, FQGNSA. This CDR3 is 13 amino acids long. V gave up 5 bases and J gave up 13 bases; unmatched junction bases: 8. This CDR3 reads CASSGQPSGGQYF. The CDR3 nucleotides are TGTGCCAGCAGCGGCCAACCTAGCGGGGGCCAGTACTTC.

This clonotype was detected once. The chain is built from TRBV19 and TRBJ2-1, with TRBD2 as a possible D gene (6 bases). V was trimmed by 7 bases and J by 8 bases, leaving 18 bases between them. The germline V gene has CDR1 LNHDA and CDR2 SQIVND (reference sequence). This CDR3 is built from 14 residues. The CDR3 region has the DNA TGTGCCAGTAAATTGGCGGGAAACTTACATGAGCAGTTCTTC. This encodes CASKLAGNLHEQFF.

The CDR3 here is CASSITRQGNSPLHF. The CDR3 bases are TGTGCCAGCAGCATTACCCGACAGGGTAATTCACCCCTCCACTTT. The rearrangement joins TRBV11-2 to TRBJ1-6; TRBD1 matches 7 bases. Trimming took 5 bases from V and 6 from J; bases not matched to a gene: 7. This CDR3 has 15 residues. CDR1 is SGHAT, CDR2 FQNNGV, per germline.

This clonotype has only one observation. The chain couples TRBV7-2 to TRBJ1-2; TRBD1 matches 8 bases. Germline CDR1 is SGHTA and CDR2 is FQGNSA. The CDR3 totals 14 residues. After removal of 5 bases from V and 2 bases from J, the junction contained 4 bases not matched to a gene. CDR3 loop: CASSVTGGNYGYTF. CDR3 DNA: TGTGCCAGCAGCGTAACAGGGGGGAACTATGGCTACACCTTC.